This entry describes one T cell receptor beta chain. Antigen specificity is unknown. The sample comes from a study of blood T cells in healthy people across ages. Broader study findings: Diversity was estimated from one million T cells, and these estimates were considered underestimates.

A second PCR of roughly 6 to 12 cycles used a sample-barcoded 5' primer and a J-beta primer mix. TCRdb reprocessed the 5' RACE reads with MiXCR, giving one entry per CDR3 protein. The sample has about 1.4 million distinct CDR3 sequences, approximately 60% seen once. Losses at the gene ends were 5 bases for V and 1 base for J; bases not matched to a gene: 5. Looked up from germline, CDR1 is MNHEY and CDR2 is SMNVEV (reference sequence). This CDR3 is built from 15 residues. The receptor was derived from a young man in good health. Specimen: blood. The rearrangement joins TRBV27 to TRBJ1-1; 9 nucleotides line up with TRBD1. Here the CDR3 reads CASSRTGQGNTEAFF. The CDR3, as DNA: TGTGCCAGCAGTCGGACGGGACAGGGGAACACTGAAGCTTTCTTT.